One and the same sample provided the 10 T cell receptor beta chains below, sequenced in a study of T cell clones after liver transplantation (dated by TCRdb to between 2018 and 2021). Receptors were amplified or captured by the immunoSEQ multiplex PCR assay. In its TCRdb copy, this immuneACCESS table keeps in-frame sequences only and misses some clones. Where compared with another copy, unresolved V genes explain less than half of these, and the others have no known cause. The sample records about 51,000 clones, approximately 71% of which are singletons. About 9.9% of the sample comes from the top ten. The sequences come from CD4+ T cells from blood, collected around 54 months after liver transplant. The receptors shown here come from a human patient who received a liver transplant. Donor T cells from the graft may be present among the T cells after a transplant.

The chain combines TRBV5-8 with TRBJ2-1, with 12 bases aligning to TRBD1. CDR3 length: 17 amino acids. Germline assignment: CDR1 SGHTS and CDR2 YDEGEE. V dropped 4 bases and J dropped 8; count of bases not matched to a gene: 13. CDR3 residues: CASSPHVGTGGRDEQFF. The CDR3 coding sequence is TGTGCCAGCAGCCCCCACGTAGGGACAGGGGGCAGGGATGAGCAGTTCTTC.

The chain employs TRBV28 and TRBJ1-2, with no clear D. V was clipped by 5 bases and J by 4 bases, with 11 bases between them. The CDR3 length is 13 residues. Germline loops: CDR1 MDHEN, CDR2 SYDVKM. CDR3 protein: CASSGANSYGYTF. CDR3 sequence (DNA): TGTGCCAGCAGTGGAGCCAACAGCTATGGCTACACCTTC.

V and J are TRBV7-9 and TRBJ1-1; no firm D call. This CDR3 is 12 amino acids long. Trimming removed 5 bases from V and 8 bases from J, with 12 bases in between. The germline V gene encodes CDR1 SEHNR and CDR2 FQNEAQ (reference sequence). Here the CDR3 reads CASSPHGLEAFF. The CDR3 bases are TGTGCCAGCAGCCCACATGGATTAGAAGCTTTCTTT.

There are a few counts of this clone. The J gene is TRBJ2-2, the V gene TRBV15; no clear D gene. The CDR3 is 13 amino acids. V was cut by 3 bases and J by 7 bases, with 9 bases left in between. CDR1 is LNHNV, CDR2 YYDKDF, per germline (reference sequence). CDR3 nucleotides: TGTGCCACCAGCAGTCATGGTGTCGGGGAGCTGTTTTTT. Translating it yields CATSSHGVGELFF.

V is TRBV7-2 and J is TRBJ1-1; TRBD1 is a possible D gene (6 bases). The CDR3 is 13 residues long. Germline-derived CDR1 and CDR2 are SGHTA and FQGNSA. With 6 bases removed from V and 1 base from J, the gap between germline ends came to 9 bases. In DNA, the CDR3 is TGTGCCAGCAGTCGGGGACAGAACACTGAAGCTTTCTTT. It codes for CASSRGQNTEAFF.

V and J are TRBV5-1 and TRBJ1-1, with 11 bases that match TRBD1. V was clipped by 2 bases and J by 3 bases; unmatched bases: 6. Germline assignment: CDR1 SGHRS and CDR2 YFSETQ. There are 16 residues in the CDR3. The CDR3 sequence: CASSLGQGAVYTEAFF. The CDR3 nucleotides are TGCGCCAGCAGCTTAGGACAGGGGGCCGTATACACTGAAGCTTTCTTT.

This clone occurred a few times. The rearrangement uses TRBV21-1 and TRBJ1-6. TRBV21-1 is listed as a pseudogene. The CDR3 has 10 amino acids. The CDR3 spells CASTRFPLHF. CDR3 coding DNA: TGTGCCAGCACCCGCTTCCCCCTCCACTTT.

This rearrangement joins TRBV7-9 to TRBJ2-1; TRBD2 aligns across 9 bases. Germline V gene sequence: CDR1 SEHNR, CDR2 FQNEAQ (reference sequence). The ends lost 2 bases at V and 4 bases at J; junction bases unmatched: 3. This CDR3 has 15 residues. This CDR3 reads CASSLFAGGYNEQFF. CDR3 DNA: TGTGCCAGCAGCTTATTCGCGGGAGGGTACAATGAGCAGTTCTTC.

The chain has TRBV7-2 and TRBJ2-5; no reliable D call. This CDR3 has 14 amino acids. Per germline, CDR1 SGHTA and CDR2 FQGNSA. V was pared by 6 bases and J by 2 bases, with 13 bases between. CDR3 nucleotides: TGTGCCAGCAGTCTTGGCTTCCAGCAAGAGACCCAGTACTTC. It yields the protein CASSLGFQQETQYF.

This sequence joins TRBV6-1 and TRBJ2-5; the D gene is possibly TRBD2 (6 bases). Trimming stripped 3 bases from V and 2 bases from J, with 10 bases between. The CDR3 extends over 14 amino acids. Germline assignment: CDR1 MNHNS and CDR2 SASEGT. The CDR3, as DNA: TGTGCCAGCAGTGAGGGGGGTCCACAAGAGACCCAGTACTTC. Translating it yields CASSEGGPQETQYF.